The rows below give T cell receptor beta chains drawn from one sample of a study of identical twins. MiXCR, run by TCRdb on the 5' RACE reads, gives a single entry per CDR3 protein. This sample has around 370,000 distinct CDR3 sequences, with roughly 10% found just once. The sample was naive T cells sorted from blood. All receptors come from a woman between 50 and 59 years old in good health. The CDR3 runs from the conserved cysteine through the conserved F or W. A D gene is named only where the DNA matches it firmly. The size of a clone is reported for some rows only, either as once, few or many, or as a class for expanded clones.

j_call,v_call,clone_size,d_call,cdr3_nt,cdr3_aa
TRBJ2-7,TRBV7-9,few,TRBD2,TGTGCCAGCAGCTTATACCTAGCGGGAGGGCCGAGGAGCTACGAGCAGTACTTC,CASSLYLAGGPRSYEQYF
TRBJ1-1,TRBV29-1,few,TRBD1,TGCAGCGTCACTCAGGGGGCCGCTTTCTTT,CSVTQGAAFF
TRBJ2-1,TRBV11-2,many,TRBD2,TGTGCCAGCAGCCCGGGACTAGCGGGAGGTTTTGAGCAGTTCTTC,CASSPGLAGGFEQFF
TRBJ2-3,TRBV20-1,many,-,TGCAGTGCTAGAGTGTTTACAGGGTTCTTGGATACGCAGTATTTT,CSARVFTGFLDTQYF
TRBJ2-5,TRBV11-3,few,-,TGTGCCAGCAGCACCAGGCGACCTGAAGAGACCCAGTACTTC,CASSTRRPEETQYF
TRBJ1-5,TRBV5-5,-,-,TGTGCCAGCAGCCTTATGGGCTCCCCACGAAATCAGCCCCAGCATTTT,CASSLMGSPRNQPQHF
TRBJ1-4,TRBV20-1,-,-,TGCAGTGCTAGAGAGTCCGGGTGGAGTGAAAAACTGTTTTTT,CSARESGWSEKLFF
TRBJ1-5,TRBV18,few,-,TGTGCCAGCTCACCAATGGGCGACAATCAGCCCCAGCATTTT,CASSPMGDNQPQHF
TRBJ1-5,TRBV4-1,few,TRBD1,TGCGCCAGCAGCCAAGCGGACAGGCGCAGACAGCCCCAGCATTTT,CASSQADRRRQPQHF
TRBJ2-5,TRBV12-3/TRBV12-4,few,-,TGTGCCAGCAGTTTAGCGCGTAGGGAGATCCAAGAGACCCAGTACTTC,CASSLARREIQETQYF
TRBJ2-7,TRBV2,many,-,TGTGCCAGCAGTGAAGGTTTTTTTGGCGGCTACGAGCAGTACTTC,CASSEGFFGGYEQYF
TRBJ1-2,TRBV29-1,few,-,TGCAGCGTTGAAGATGCCAGAACCCCCTATGGCTACACCTTC,CSVEDARTPYGYTF
TRBJ2-1,TRBV7-9,-,TRBD2,TGTGCCAGCAGCTTCGCGGGAGTCTACAATGAGCAGTTCTTC,CASSFAGVYNEQFF
TRBJ2-3,TRBV5-6,many,-,TGTGCCAGCAGTATGGGACGGGCCCCAGATACGCAGTATTTT,CASSMGRAPDTQYF
TRBJ1-1,TRBV3-1,few,-,TGTGCCAGCAGCGCAATTGACGGAACTGAAGCTTTCTTT,CASSAIDGTEAFF
TRBJ2-3,TRBV27,many,TRBD2,TGTGCCAGCAGCGAACTAGCGGACATGAGCACAGATACGCAGTATTTT,CASSELADMSTDTQYF
TRBJ2-1,TRBV30,-,-,TGTGCCTGGGGGGGCAATGAGCAGTTCTTC,CAWGGNEQFF
TRBJ2-3,TRBV29-1,few,TRBD1,TGCAGCGTTAACAGGGGGAGGACAGATACGCAGTATTTT,CSVNRGRTDTQYF
TRBJ2-1,TRBV20-1,-,-,TGCAGTGCCCCTCTCTTAAGCTCCTACAATGAGCAGTTCTTC,CSAPLLSSYNEQFF
TRBJ2-1,TRBV15,few,-,TGTGCCACCAGCCGCCTCCAGGCGGCATTCTTC,CATSRLQAAFF
TRBJ1-3,TRBV7-2,many,-,TGTGCCAGCAGCCAAAGGTTGCCCCGCATCTCTGGAAACACCATATATTTT,CASSQRLPRISGNTIYF
TRBJ2-3,TRBV6-6,few,-,TGTGCCAGCAGTTATTTAAAGGAAGGCACAGATACGCAGTATTTT,CASSYLKEGTDTQYF
TRBJ2-3,TRBV4-1,-,-,TGCGCCAGCAGCCAAGAACAACAAGATACGCAGTATTTT,CASSQEQQDTQYF
TRBJ2-2,TRBV5-1,few,-,TGCGCCAGCAGCACCGGACAAGTCACCGGGGAGCTGTTTTTT,CASSTGQVTGELFF
TRBJ2-1,TRBV20-1,many,-,TGCAGTGCTAGAGAAGGGGACTCCCCTAGCGATGAGCAGTTCTTC,CSAREGDSPSDEQFF
TRBJ2-5,TRBV20-1,few,TRBD2,TGCAGTGCTAGGGCTAGCGGCCACCAAGAGACCCAGTACTTC,CSARASGHQETQYF
TRBJ2-1,TRBV5-1,-,TRBD2,TGCGCCAGCAGAGGACTCGGGGAGGGTGAGCAGTTCTTC,CASRGLGEGEQFF
TRBJ2-5,TRBV6-1,-,TRBD2,TGTGCCAGCAGTGATACCCTCTTTTCGGGAGGTATCCAAGAGACCCAGTACTTC,CASSDTLFSGGIQETQYF